The next 7 T cell receptor beta chains were all read from a single sample in a study of post-analysis software for immune sequencing data. General observations from the study: Five TRBV segments, including TRBV5-6, TRBV5-1 and TRBV20-1, were more frequent in patients than controls.

The library was made from cDNA and included unique molecular identifiers. A single record per CDR3 protein comes from TCRdb applying MiXCR to the PCR reads. Seen here are hundreds of thousands of distinct CDR3 sequences, roughly 27% observed once, and the top ten hold roughly 0.54%. For these TCRs, the target antigens are not known. What was sequenced was blood. The receptors come from a girl aged 5-17 years with multiple sclerosis.

This clonotype was observed a few times. This chain uses TRBV2 with TRBJ2-3; D may be TRBD1 (6 bases). Trimming took off 6 bases at V and 2 bases at J, with 12 bases between the two ends. The CDR3 runs to 14 residues. The germline gives CDR1 SNHLY, CDR2 FYNNEI. In nucleotides, the CDR3 is TGTGCCAGCAGAGCACAGGGTGACACAGATACGCAGTATTTT. Protein sequence: CASRAQGDTDTQYF.

The J gene is TRBJ2-5, the V gene TRBV6-2 or TRBV6-3; 14 nucleotides agree with TRBD2. With 6 bases clipped from V and 5 bases from J, the junction kept 8 bases outside the gene matches. This CDR3 contains 16 residues. Germline V gene data show CDR1 as MNHEY and CDR2 as SVGEGT. The CDR3, as DNA: TGTGCCAGCAGCCGAGGACTAGCGGGAGGTTCTGAGACCCAGTACTTC. Encoded protein: CASSRGLAGGSETQYF.

This clonotype was observed at least ten times. One junction end disagrees with the germline gene, perhaps due to a read error. The chain employs TRBV5-1 and TRBJ1-1; TRBD1 is a possible D gene (5 bases). From germline, CDR1 is SGHRS and CDR2 YFSETQ. CDR3 size: 13 residues. CDR3 protein: CASSLGPNTEAFF. Here the CDR3 DNA reads TGTGCCAGCAGCTTGGGACCGAACACTGAAGCTTTCTTT.

This chain joins TRBV5-1 and TRBJ2-7; D may match TRBD1 or TRBD2 (6 bases each). The J call may be in error: the DNA end matches TRBJ2-5 better. This CDR3 has 17 residues. Germline CDR1 SGHRS, CDR2 YFSETQ. CDR3 residues: CASSLDGQRDWRGTQYF. The CDR3 region has the DNA TGCGCCAGCAGCTTGGACGGACAGAGGGACTGGAGAGGGACCCAGTACTTC.

This clonotype was detected ten times or more. CDR3 loop: CASAILAGGLGEQYF. CDR3 sequence (DNA): TGTGCCAGCGCTATACTAGCGGGAGGTTTAGGCGAGCAGTACTTC. The V gene is TRBV2, the J gene TRBJ2-7, with 12 bases that match TRBD2. The germline V gene encodes CDR1 SNHLY and CDR2 FYNNEI. V was pared by 8 bases and J by 6 bases, with 11 bases of the junction left unmatched. The CDR3 runs to 15 residues. The full variable domain, its missing parts supplied by reference TRBV2 and TRBJ2-7, is EPEVTQTPSHQVTQMGQEVILRCVPISNHLYFYWYRQILGQKVEFLVSFYNNEISEKSEIFDDQFSVERPDGSNFTLKIRSTKLEDSAMYFCASAILAGGLGEQYFGPGTRLTVT.

A remark on this clonotype: Mismatch with germline at one junction end may stem from a read error. The genes are TRBV29-1 and TRBJ2-6; 8 nucleotides match TRBD1. The CDR3 contains 16 residues. CDR1 SQVTM and CDR2 ANQGSEA come from the germline V gene. In nucleotides, the CDR3 is TGCAGCGTTTCGGGACAGGCGAACTCTGGGGCCAACGGCCTGACTTTC. Protein product: CSVSGQANSGANGLTF.

This clonotype was detected only a few times. This chain connects TRBV6-5 to TRBJ1-1; D remains ambiguous. The CDR3 runs to 14 residues. V lost 10 bases to trimming and J lost 0 bases, with 15 bases between them. CDR1 MNHEY and CDR2 SVGAGI come from the germline V gene. CDR3 sequence reads: CATAARSLNTEAFF. The CDR3 nucleotides are TGTGCCACGGCTGCGCGCTCTTTGAACACTGAAGCTTTCTTT.